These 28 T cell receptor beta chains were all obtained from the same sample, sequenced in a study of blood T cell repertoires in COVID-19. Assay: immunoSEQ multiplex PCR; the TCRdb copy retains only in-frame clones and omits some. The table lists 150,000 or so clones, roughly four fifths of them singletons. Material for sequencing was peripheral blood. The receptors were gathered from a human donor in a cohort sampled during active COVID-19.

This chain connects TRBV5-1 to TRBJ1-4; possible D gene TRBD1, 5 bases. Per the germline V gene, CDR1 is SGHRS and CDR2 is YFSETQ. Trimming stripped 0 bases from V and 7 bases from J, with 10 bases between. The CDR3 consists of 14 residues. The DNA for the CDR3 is TGCGCCAGCAGCTTGGGGCAGGGCGGTGAAAAACTGTTTTTT. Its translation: CASSLGQGGEKLFF.

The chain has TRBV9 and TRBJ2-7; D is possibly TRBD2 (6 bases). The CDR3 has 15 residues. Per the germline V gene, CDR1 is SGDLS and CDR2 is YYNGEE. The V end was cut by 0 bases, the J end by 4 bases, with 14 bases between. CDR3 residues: CASSVGLGQIYEQYF. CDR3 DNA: TGTGCCAGCAGCGTAGGACTAGGCCAGATTTACGAGCAGTACTTC.

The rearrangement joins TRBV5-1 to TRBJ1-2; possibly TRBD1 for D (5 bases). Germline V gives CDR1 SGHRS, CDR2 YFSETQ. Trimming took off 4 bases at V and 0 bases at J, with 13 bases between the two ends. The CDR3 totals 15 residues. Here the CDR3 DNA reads TGCGCCAGCAGCGCATCATTGACAGCTAACTATGGCTACACCTTC. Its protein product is CASSASLTANYGYTF.

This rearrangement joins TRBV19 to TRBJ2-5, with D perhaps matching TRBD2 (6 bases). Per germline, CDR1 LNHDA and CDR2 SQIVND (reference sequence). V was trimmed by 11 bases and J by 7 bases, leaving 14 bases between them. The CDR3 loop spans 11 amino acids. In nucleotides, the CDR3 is TGTGCCGTAAATGGGGGAGGGACCCAGTACTTC. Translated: CAVNGGGTQYF.

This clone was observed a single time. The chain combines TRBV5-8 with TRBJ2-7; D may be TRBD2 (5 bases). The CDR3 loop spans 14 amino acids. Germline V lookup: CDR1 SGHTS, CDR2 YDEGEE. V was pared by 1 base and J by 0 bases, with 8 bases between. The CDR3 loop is CASSLIRGSYEQYF. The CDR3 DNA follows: TGTGCCAGCAGCTTGATCCGGGGCTCCTACGAGCAGTACTTC.

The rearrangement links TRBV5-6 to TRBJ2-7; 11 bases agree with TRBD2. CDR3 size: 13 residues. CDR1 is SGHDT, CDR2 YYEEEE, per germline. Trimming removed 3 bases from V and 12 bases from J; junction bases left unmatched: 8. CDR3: CASSSITSGSSYF. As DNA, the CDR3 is TGTGCCAGCAGCTCTATCACTAGCGGGAGTTCGTACTTC. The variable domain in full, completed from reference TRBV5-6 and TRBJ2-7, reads DAGVTQSPTHLIKTRGQQVTLRCSPKSGHDTVSWYQQALGQGPQFIFQYYEEEERQRGNFPDRFSGHQFPNYSSELNVNALLLGDSALYLCASSSITSGSSYFGPGTRLTVT.

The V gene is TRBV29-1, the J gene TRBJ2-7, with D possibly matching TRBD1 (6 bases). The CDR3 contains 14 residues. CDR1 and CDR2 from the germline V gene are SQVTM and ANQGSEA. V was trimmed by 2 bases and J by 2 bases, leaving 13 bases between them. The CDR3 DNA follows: TGCAGCGTTGAAATTCTGGGGGCCCCCTACGAGCAGTACTTC. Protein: CSVEILGAPYEQYF.

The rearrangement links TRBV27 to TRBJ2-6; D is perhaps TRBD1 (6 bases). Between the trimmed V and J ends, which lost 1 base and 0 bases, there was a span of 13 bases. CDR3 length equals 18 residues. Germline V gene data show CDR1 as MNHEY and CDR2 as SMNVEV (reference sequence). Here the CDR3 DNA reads TGTGCCAGCAGTTTATTCGGCAGGGGACACTCTGGGGCCAACGTCCTGACTTTC. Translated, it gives CASSLFGRGHSGANVLTF.

The CDR3 bases are TGCGCCAGCAGCCAGGGGGACCAAGAGACCCAGTACTTC. This translates into CASSQGDQETQYF. J is TRBJ2-5 and V is TRBV5-1; TRBD1 matches at 7 bases. Per germline, CDR1 SGHRS and CDR2 YFSETQ. CDR3 length: 13 amino acids. J was trimmed by 0 bases and V by 4 bases; bases with no gene match: 0. Together with reference TRBV5-1 and TRBJ2-5, the CDR3 gives the full variable domain: KAGVTQTPRYLIKTRGQQVTLSCSPISGHRSVSWYQQTPGQGLQFLFEYFSETQRNKGNFPGRFSGRQFSNSRSEMNVSTLELGDSALYLCASSQGDQETQYFGPGTRLLVL.

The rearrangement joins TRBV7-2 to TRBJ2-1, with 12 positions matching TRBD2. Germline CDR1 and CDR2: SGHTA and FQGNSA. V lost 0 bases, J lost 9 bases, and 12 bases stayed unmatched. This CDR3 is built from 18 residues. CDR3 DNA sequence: TGTGCCAGCAGCTTAGCGGGAACTAGCGGGAGGATTGGAGGTGAGCAGTTCTTC. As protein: CASSLAGTSGRIGGEQFF.

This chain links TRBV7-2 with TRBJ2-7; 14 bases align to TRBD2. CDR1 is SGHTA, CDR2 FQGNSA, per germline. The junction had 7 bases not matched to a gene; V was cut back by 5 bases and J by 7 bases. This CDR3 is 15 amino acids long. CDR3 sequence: CASSIGTSGSYEQYF. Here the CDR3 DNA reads TGTGCCAGCAGCATCGGGACTAGCGGGAGTTATGAGCAGTACTTC.

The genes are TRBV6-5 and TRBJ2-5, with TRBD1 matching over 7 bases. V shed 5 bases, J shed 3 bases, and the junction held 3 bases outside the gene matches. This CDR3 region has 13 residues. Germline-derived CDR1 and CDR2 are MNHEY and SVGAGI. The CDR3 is CASSIDREETQYF. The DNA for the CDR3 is TGTGCCAGCAGTATTGACAGGGAAGAGACCCAGTACTTC.

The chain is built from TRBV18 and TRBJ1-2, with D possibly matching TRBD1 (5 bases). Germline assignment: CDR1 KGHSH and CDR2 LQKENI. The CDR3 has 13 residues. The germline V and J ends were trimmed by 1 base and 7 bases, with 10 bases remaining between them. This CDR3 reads CASSPRQGGGYTF. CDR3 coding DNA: TGTGCCAGCTCACCACGGCAGGGAGGTGGCTACACCTTC.

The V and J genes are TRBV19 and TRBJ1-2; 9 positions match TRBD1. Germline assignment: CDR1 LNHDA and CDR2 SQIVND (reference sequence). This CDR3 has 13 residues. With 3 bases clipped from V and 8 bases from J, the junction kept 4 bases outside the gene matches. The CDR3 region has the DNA TGTGCCAGTAGTATTACAGGGGGCCAAGGCTACACCTTC. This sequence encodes CASSITGGQGYTF.

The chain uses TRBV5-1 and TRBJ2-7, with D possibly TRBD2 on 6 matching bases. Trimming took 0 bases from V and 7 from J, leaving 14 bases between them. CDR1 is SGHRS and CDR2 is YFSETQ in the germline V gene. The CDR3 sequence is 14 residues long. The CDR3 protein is CASSLDGAAGEQYF. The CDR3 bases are TGCGCCAGCAGCTTGGACGGGGCCGCGGGAGAGCAGTACTTC.

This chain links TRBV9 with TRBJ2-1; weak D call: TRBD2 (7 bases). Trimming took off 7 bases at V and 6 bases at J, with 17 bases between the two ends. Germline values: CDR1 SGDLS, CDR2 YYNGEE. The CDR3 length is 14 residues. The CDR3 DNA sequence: TGTGCCAGCGGGAGGGGGACCACCTTCAATGAGCAGTTCTTC. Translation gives CASGRGTTFNEQFF.

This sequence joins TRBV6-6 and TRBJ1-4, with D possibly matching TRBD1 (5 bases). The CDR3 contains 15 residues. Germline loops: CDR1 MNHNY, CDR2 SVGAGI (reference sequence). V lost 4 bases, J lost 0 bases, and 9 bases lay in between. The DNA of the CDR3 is TGTGCCAGCAGTTGGGGGGACCCAACTAATGAAAAACTGTTTTTT. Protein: CASSWGDPTNEKLFF.

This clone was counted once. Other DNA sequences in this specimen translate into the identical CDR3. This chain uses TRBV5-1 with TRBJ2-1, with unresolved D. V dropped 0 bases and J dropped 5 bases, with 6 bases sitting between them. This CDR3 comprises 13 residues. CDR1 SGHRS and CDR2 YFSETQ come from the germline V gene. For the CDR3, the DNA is TGCGCCAGCAGCTTGGACAGAAACAATGAGCAGTTCTTC. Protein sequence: CASSLDRNNEQFF.

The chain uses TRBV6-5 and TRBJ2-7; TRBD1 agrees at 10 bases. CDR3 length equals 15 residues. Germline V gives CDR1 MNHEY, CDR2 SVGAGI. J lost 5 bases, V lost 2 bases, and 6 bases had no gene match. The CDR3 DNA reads TGTGCCAGCAGTTACCGTGGACAGGGGGTCCACGAGCAGTACTTC. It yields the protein CASSYRGQGVHEQYF.

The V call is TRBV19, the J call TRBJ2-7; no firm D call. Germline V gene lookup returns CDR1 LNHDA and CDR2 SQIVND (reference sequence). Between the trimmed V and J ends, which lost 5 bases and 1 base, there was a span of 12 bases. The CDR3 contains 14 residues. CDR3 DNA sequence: TGTGCCAGTAGTTTCCAGGCCCAATCCTACGAGCAGTACTTC. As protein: CASSFQAQSYEQYF.

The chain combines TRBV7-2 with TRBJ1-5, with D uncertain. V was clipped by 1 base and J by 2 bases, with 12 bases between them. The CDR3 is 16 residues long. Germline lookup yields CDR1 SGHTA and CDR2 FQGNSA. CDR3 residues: CASSLGFGEGNQPQHF. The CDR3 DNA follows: TGTGCCAGCAGCTTAGGCTTCGGGGAGGGCAATCAGCCCCAGCATTTT.

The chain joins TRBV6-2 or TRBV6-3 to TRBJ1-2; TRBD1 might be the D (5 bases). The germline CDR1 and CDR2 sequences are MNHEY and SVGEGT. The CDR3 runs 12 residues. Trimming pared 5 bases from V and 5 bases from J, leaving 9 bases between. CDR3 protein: CASSPDRYGYTF. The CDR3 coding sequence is TGTGCCAGCAGTCCCGACAGATATGGCTACACCTTC.

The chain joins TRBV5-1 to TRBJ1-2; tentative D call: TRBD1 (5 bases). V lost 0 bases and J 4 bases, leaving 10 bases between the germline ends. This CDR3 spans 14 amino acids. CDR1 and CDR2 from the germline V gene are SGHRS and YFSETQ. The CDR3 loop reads CASSLAGGLYGYTF. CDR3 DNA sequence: TGCGCCAGCAGCTTGGCCGGGGGTCTCTATGGCTACACCTTC.

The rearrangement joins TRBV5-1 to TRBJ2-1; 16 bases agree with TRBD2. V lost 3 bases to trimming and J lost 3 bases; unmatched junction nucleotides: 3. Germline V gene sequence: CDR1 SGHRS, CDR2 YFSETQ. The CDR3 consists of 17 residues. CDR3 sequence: CASSWGLAGGFYNEQFF. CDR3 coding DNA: TGCGCCAGCAGCTGGGGACTAGCGGGAGGGTTCTACAATGAGCAGTTCTTC.

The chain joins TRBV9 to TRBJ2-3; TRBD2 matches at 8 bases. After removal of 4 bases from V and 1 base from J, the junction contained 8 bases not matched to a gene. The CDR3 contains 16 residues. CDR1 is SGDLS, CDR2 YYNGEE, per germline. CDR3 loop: CASSLGLASGTDTQYF. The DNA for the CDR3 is TGTGCCAGCAGCCTCGGACTAGCTTCGGGCACAGATACGCAGTATTTT.

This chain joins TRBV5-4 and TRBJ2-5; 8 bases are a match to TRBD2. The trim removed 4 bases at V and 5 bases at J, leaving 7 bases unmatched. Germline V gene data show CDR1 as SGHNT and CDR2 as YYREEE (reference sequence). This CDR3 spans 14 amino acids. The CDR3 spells CASSILAGRETQYF. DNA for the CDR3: TGTGCCAGCAGCATCTTAGCGGGACGTGAGACCCAGTACTTC.

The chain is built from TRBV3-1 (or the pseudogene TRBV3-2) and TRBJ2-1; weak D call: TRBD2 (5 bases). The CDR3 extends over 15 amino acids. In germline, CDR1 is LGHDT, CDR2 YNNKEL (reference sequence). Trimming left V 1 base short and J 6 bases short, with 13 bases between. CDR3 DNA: TGTGCCAGCAGCCAAGGAAGCCCTGCGGGCAATGAGCAGTTCTTC. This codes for CASSQGSPAGNEQFF.

The CDR3 DNA reads as TGCAGTGCTAGTAGGGGCCCTGGTCAGCCCCAGCATTTT. Its translation: CSASRGPGQPQHF. The chain has TRBV20-1 and TRBJ1-5; perhaps TRBD1 as D (5 bases). Trimming removed 3 bases from V and 6 bases from J, with 12 bases in between. The CDR3 runs 13 residues. CDR1 is DFQATT and CDR2 is SNEGSKA in the germline V gene (reference sequence).